Here is one T cell receptor beta chain with its context. CDR3 length: 14 amino acids. Trimming cost V 5 bases and J 4 bases, with 14 bases left between them. CDR1 is SGHVS and CDR2 is FQNEAQ in the germline V gene. This specimen belongs to a study of blood T cell repertoires in COVID-19. The overall study: The United States, Italy and Spain provided the acute and convalescent COVID-19 samples. PBMCs, B-cell-depleted T cells, or T cells were the source of the cDNA or gDNA that made up the material.

In the authors' methods: For nucleated cells, counts were estimated from reference gene primer amplification. The repertoire was sequenced with immunoSEQ multiplex PCR; TCRdb's copy has only in-frame clones and lacks some. That table gives V, J and clone size, and the DNA gave D and trimming. The sample shows approximately 450,000 clones, around nine tenths of them seen only once. The chain links TRBV7-8 to TRBJ1-2; D is possibly TRBD1 (5 bases). The clonotype comes from a woman aged 25 to 39 with acute or convalescent COVID-19. Sequenced: peripheral blood. The CDR3 DNA is TGTGCCAGCAGCCTCGGGGGGGTGTTCTATGGCTACACCTTC. The encoded protein is CASSLGGVFYGYTF. The variable domain in full, completed from reference TRBV7-8 and TRBJ1-2, reads GAGVSQSPRYKVAKRGQDVALRCDPISGHVSLFWYQQALGQGPEFLTYFQNEAQLDKSGLPSDRFFAERPEGSVSTLKIQRTQQEDSAVYLCASSLGGVFYGYTFGSGTRLTVV.